This entry lists 21 T cell receptor beta chains sequenced from one sample in a study of monozygotic twins with inflammatory bowel disease. No DNA is given; TCRdb re-called the 5' RACE reads and lists each CDR3 protein once. Its listing shows about 300,000 distinct CDR3 sequences. The specimen was blood. The receptor source for this set is a human donor with ulcerative colitis or Crohn's disease, or a healthy co-twin of an affected twin (not recorded which).

The V gene is TRBV6-2 or TRBV6-3, the J gene TRBJ2-3; the D call from TCRdb, TRBD1, cannot be confirmed without DNA. Germline V gene sequence: CDR1 MNHEY, CDR2 SVGEGT. The length of the CDR3 is 14 residues. This chain's CDR3 is CATGSGTRTDTQYF.

The chain joins TRBV10-3 to TRBJ2-7; the D gene TCRdb calls, TRBD2, cannot be checked with no DNA. This CDR3 has 12 residues. CDR1 and CDR2 (germline): ENHRY, SYGVKD. CDR3: CAISEGAREQYF.

This CDR3 reads CSARGGLRDIQYF. V usage is TRBV20-1 and J usage is TRBJ2-4; TCRdb's assignment of TRBD1 cannot be checked, as there is no DNA. This CDR3 is 13 amino acids long. Germline-derived CDR1 and CDR2 are DFQATT and SNEGSKA (reference sequence).

V and J are TRBV6-5 and TRBJ2-2; TCRdb returns TRBD1, unconfirmable since there is no DNA. The V gene's germline CDR1 is MNHEY and CDR2 SVGAGI. The CDR3 has 17 amino acids. The CDR3 sequence: CASRYQGIFANTGELFF.

This chain connects TRBV28 to TRBJ2-7; TCRdb designates TRBD1, a call that cannot be tested without DNA. The CDR3 covers 14 residues. Germline CDR1 and CDR2: MDHEN and SYDVKM. The CDR3 is CASSLTGDGYEQYF.

The V call is TRBV7-9, the J call TRBJ2-1; TCRdb calls TRBD2, which cannot be checked without DNA. CDR1 is SEHNR, CDR2 FQNEAQ, per germline (reference sequence). The CDR3 is 16 amino acids. The CDR3 is CASSLTSGMGVNEQFF.

V and J are TRBV5-1 and TRBJ1-2; the TCRdb call, TRBD1, lacks DNA for checking. Per the germline V gene, CDR1 is SGHRS and CDR2 is YFSETQ. The CDR3 has 15 residues. CDR3: CASRYIDRGRDGYTF.

This CDR3 is CASSSGTTNTGELFF. This rearrangement joins TRBV27 to TRBJ2-2; TCRdb returns TRBD2, unconfirmable since there is no DNA. CDR1 MNHEY and CDR2 SMNVEV come from the germline V gene (reference sequence). The CDR3 is 15 residues long.

The chain is built from TRBV12-3 or TRBV12-4 and TRBJ1-2; TCRdb's D gene call, TRBD1, goes unchecked for lack of DNA. This CDR3 region has 16 residues. The CDR3 sequence is CASSPALGQVSFGYTF.

This chain joins TRBV20-1 and TRBJ2-7. The CDR3 sequence is 11 residues long. The V gene's germline CDR1 is DFQATT and CDR2 SNEGSKA (reference sequence). The CDR3 spells CSASLVGEQYF.

This chain links TRBV18 with TRBJ2-7. The CDR3 has 15 residues. Germline assignment: CDR1 KGHSH and CDR2 LQKENI. The CDR3 here is CASSLGTFDRNEQYF.

V usage is TRBV18 and J usage is TRBJ2-5. The CDR3 is made up of 13 amino acids. Germline CDR1 KGHSH, CDR2 LQKENI. The CDR3 is CASSPLPRLDRYF.

V gene TRBV9 combines with J gene TRBJ2-2. The CDR3 totals 15 residues. Germline V gene sequence: CDR1 SGDLS, CDR2 YYNGEE. The CDR3 sequence is CASSATPGNSGELFF.

The V and J genes are TRBV12-3 or TRBV12-4 and TRBJ1-3. This CDR3 has 17 residues. The CDR3 protein is CASSFVGTSSSGNTIYF.

The chain carries TRBV7-3 and TRBJ2-1; TCRdb returns TRBD1, unconfirmable since there is no DNA. The length of the CDR3 is 16 residues. Germline CDR1 is SGHTA and CDR2 is FQGTGA. This chain's CDR3 is CASSLIPDRSGNEQFF.

This chain connects TRBV7-2 to TRBJ1-1; the TCRdb call, TRBD1, lacks DNA for checking. The CDR3 runs 14 residues. CDR1 and CDR2 (germline): SGHTA, FQGNSA. This CDR3 is CASSIQGGVTEAFF. Using reference TRBV7-2 and TRBJ1-1 for the parts outside the CDR3, the full variable domain is GAGVSQSPSNKVTEKGKDVELRCDPISGHTALYWYRQSLGQGLEFLIYFQGNSAPDKSGLPSDRFSAERTGGSVSTLTIQRTQQEDSAVYLCASSIQGGVTEAFFGQGTRLTVV.

This chain links TRBV4-3 with TRBJ2-3; absent DNA, TCRdb's TRBD2 call cannot be checked. Looked up from germline, CDR1 is LGHNA and CDR2 is YSLEER. This CDR3 is 20 amino acids long. CDR3: CASSQDDLAGGPYGTDTQYF.

The chain recombines TRBV25-1 with TRBJ2-7; no DNA is available, so the TRBD2 call from TCRdb remains unchecked. Germline V gives CDR1 MGHDK, CDR2 SYGVNS. CDR3 length: 15 residues. CDR3 sequence: CASSAGLSGGYEQYF.

V usage is TRBV5-4 and J usage is TRBJ1-5. This CDR3 is built from 15 residues. CDR1 is SGHNT and CDR2 is YYREEE in the germline V gene (reference sequence). The CDR3 loop reads CASSPDAASNQPQHF.

This rearrangement joins TRBV11-2 to TRBJ2-2; without DNA, the TCRdb call of TRBD2 cannot be checked. CDR3 length: 18 residues. Germline V gives CDR1 SGHAT, CDR2 FQNNGV. The CDR3 sequence: CASSSPWTSGGWAGELFF.

The chain links TRBV28 to TRBJ2-2; checking the TCRdb D call of TRBD1 is not possible without DNA. The length of the CDR3 is 14 residues. Germline CDR1 is MDHEN and CDR2 is SYDVKM. CDR3 sequence reads: CASTPSDRTGELFF.